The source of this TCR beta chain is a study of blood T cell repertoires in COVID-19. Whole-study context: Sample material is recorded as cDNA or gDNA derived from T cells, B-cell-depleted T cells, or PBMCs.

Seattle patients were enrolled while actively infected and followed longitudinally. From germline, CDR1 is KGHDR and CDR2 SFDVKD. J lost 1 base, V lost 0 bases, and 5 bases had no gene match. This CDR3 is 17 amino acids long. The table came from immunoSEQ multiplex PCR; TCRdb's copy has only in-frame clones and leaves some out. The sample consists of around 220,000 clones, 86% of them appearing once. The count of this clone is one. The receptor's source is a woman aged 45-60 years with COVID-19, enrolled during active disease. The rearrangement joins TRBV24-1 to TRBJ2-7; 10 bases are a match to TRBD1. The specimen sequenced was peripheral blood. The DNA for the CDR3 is TGTGCCACCAGTGATTTGCAGACAGGGGGCTTTTCCTACGAGCAGTACTTC. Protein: CATSDLQTGGFSYEQYF.